Reported below is one T cell receptor beta chain. Antigen unknown. These data originate in a study of cytomegalovirus exposure and HLA in healthy donors. The overall study: Of all 400 or so donors who were genotyped, 80% to 85% belonged to the Caucasian-associated ancestry cluster.

Both 60 Vbeta primers and 13 Jbeta primers went into the PCR. The method was immunoSEQ multiplex PCR; TCRdb's version includes in-frame clones alone and lacks a portion of them. The sample has 95,000 to 150,000 clones, approximately 84% seen once; the top ten hold 0.24%. Study findings and constraints: In an earlier analysis, most TCR beta V segments were productive about 87% or about 30% of the time.

V lost 0 bases and J lost 3; bases outside the gene matches: 2. Per the germline V gene, CDR1 is SGHTS and CDR2 is YDEGEE. This CDR3 is 15 amino acids long. This chain joins TRBV5-8 and TRBJ2-3, with TRBD1 matching 9 bases. Material for sequencing was PBMCs. This TCR derives from a man aged 45 to 65 in good health and CMV-seronegative. The CDR3 loop reads CASSLEGTGTDTQYF. CDR3 bases: TGTGCCAGCAGCTTGGAAGGGACAGGGACAGATACGCAGTATTTT. Full variable domain (remainder filled in from reference TRBV5-8 and TRBJ2-3): EAGVTQSPTHLIKTRGQQATLRCSPISGHTSVYWYQQALGLGLQFLLWYDEGEERNRGNFPPRFSGRQFPNYSSELNVNALELEDSALYLCASSLEGTGTDTQYFGPGTRLTVL.